Listed here is a single TCR beta chain. What it recognizes is unknown. The entry originates in a study of shared clonotypes between healthy human individuals. Points from the study as a whole: Larger richness was generally estimated for naive than memory subsets. It was observed that 5% to 6.5% of naive CD4 clonotypes were shared across a handful of donors.

The data were produced by immunoSEQ multiplex PCR, yet TCRdb's version contains in-frame clones alone and is incomplete. Of 2 million to 2.5 million clones in the sample, about 95% were seen once. From germline, CDR1 is SGHNT and CDR2 YYREEE (reference sequence). This CDR3 spans 15 amino acids. V was pared by 0 bases and J by 6 bases, with 4 bases of the junction left unmatched. Naive CD8 cells were CD45RO-negative, positively selected for CCR7, excluding terminally differentiated effector memory CD45RA+ cells. J is TRBJ2-2 and V is TRBV5-4, with 8 nucleotides matching TRBD2. The TCR was taken from a man between 18 and 29 years old in good health. The specimen was naive CD8+ T cells sorted from blood. The CDR3 DNA is TGTGCCAGCAGCTTGGCCGGGGGGGACGCCGGGGAGCTGTTTTTT. It is translated as CASSLAGGDAGELFF.